The 28 T cell receptor beta chains below all came from one sample that was sequenced in a study of T cell responses to AZD1222 COVID-19 vaccine. Data came from immunoSEQ multiplex PCR; TCRdb stores just in-frame clones and leaves some out. The sample shows 150,000 to 180,000 clones, approximately 87% of them seen only once. This specimen consisted of peripheral blood, obtained on day 0 of MenACWY control vaccination. Source of these receptors: an adult in good health.

The J gene is TRBJ2-3, the V gene TRBV9; 7 nucleotides align to TRBD2. In germline, CDR1 is SGDLS, CDR2 YYNGEE. With 2 bases clipped from V and 4 bases from J, the junction kept 7 bases outside the gene matches. The CDR3 is 15 residues long. For the CDR3, the DNA is TGTGCCAGCAGCGTTAGGGAGGGGTTTGCAGATACGCAGTATTTT. Amino acids: CASSVREGFADTQYF.

This clone has more than one count but fewer than ten. The V gene is TRBV18, the J gene TRBJ1-1; D gene uncertain. There are 12 residues in the CDR3. Trimming shortened V by 2 bases and J by 1 base, and 2 bases separated the two germline ends. The germline V gene encodes CDR1 KGHSH and CDR2 LQKENI. CDR3 sequence (DNA): TGTGCCAGCTCACCAGGGAACACTGAAGCTTTCTTT. Protein: CASSPGNTEAFF.

The V gene is TRBV7-9, the J gene TRBJ1-1; no clear D gene. V was trimmed by 1 base and J by 2 bases, leaving 11 bases between them. The CDR3 is 15 amino acids. Germline V gene lookup returns CDR1 SEHNR and CDR2 FQNEAQ (reference sequence). This CDR3 is CASSLVAIFNTEAFF. In nucleotides, the CDR3 is TGTGCCAGCAGCTTAGTAGCGATCTTTAACACTGAAGCTTTCTTT.

The chain couples TRBV9 to TRBJ2-7; TRBD1 matches 7 bases. Germline trimming cut 0 bases from V and 3 bases from J; bases unmatched to any gene: 3. The CDR3 has 14 residues. The germline V gene encodes CDR1 SGDLS and CDR2 YYNGEE. The CDR3 protein is CASSVVAGGYEQYF. CDR3 bases: TGTGCCAGCAGCGTAGTAGCAGGGGGCTACGAGCAGTACTTC.

V and J are TRBV7-2 and TRBJ2-7, with unresolved D. The ends were cut back, 2 bases at V and 2 bases at J, with 7 bases in the middle. The CDR3 totals 13 residues. Germline CDR1 SGHTA, CDR2 FQGNSA. In DNA, the CDR3 is TGTGCCAGCAGCTTATGGACGACCTACGAGCAGTACTTC. Its protein product is CASSLWTTYEQYF.

This clone was counted between two and nine times. The rearrangement uses TRBV6-5 and TRBJ1-5; D unresolved. The CDR3 totals 12 residues. The V end lost 0 bases, the J end lost 9 bases, and 6 bases lay between the germline ends. Per germline, CDR1 MNHEY and CDR2 SVGAGI. This CDR3 reads CASSYSSGPQHF. DNA of the CDR3: TGTGCCAGCAGTTACTCCTCAGGGCCCCAGCATTTT.

This chain connects TRBV5-4 to TRBJ1-2; D might be TRBD1 (6 bases). The V end lost 3 bases, the J end lost 8 bases, and 17 bases lay between the germline ends. Germline V gene data show CDR1 as SGHNT and CDR2 as YYREEE (reference sequence). The CDR3 is 14 residues long. This chain's CDR3 is CASSYSGGQEGYTF. CDR3 DNA sequence: TGTGCCAGCAGCTACTCGGGGGGGCAAGAAGGCTACACCTTC.

A single count supports this clone. V usage is TRBV12-3 or TRBV12-4 and J usage is TRBJ1-1; D gene unclear. The CDR3 extends over 12 amino acids. V lost 2 bases to trimming and J lost 7 bases, with 8 bases between them. The CDR3 bases are TGTGCCAGCAGTTTAATTGGGCGTGAAGCTTTCTTT. This codes for CASSLIGREAFF.

This clone was observed once. The V and J genes are TRBV15 and TRBJ2-2; the D is unclear. V was shortened by 5 bases and J by 6 bases, with 4 bases between the two germline ends. This CDR3 has 11 amino acids. Per the germline V gene, CDR1 is LNHNV and CDR2 is YYDKDF (reference sequence). The CDR3 is CATSVSGELFF. The CDR3 DNA is TGTGCCACCAGCGTTTCCGGGGAGCTGTTTTTT.

The V call is TRBV28, the J call TRBJ2-7, with D possibly being TRBD1 (6 bases). This CDR3 has 12 amino acids. V lost 4 bases and J lost 5, with 9 bases in between. CDR1 and CDR2 (germline): MDHEN, SYDVKM. CDR3 DNA: TGTGCCAGCAGTTCCAACAGGGACGAGCAGTACTTC. It encodes CASSSNRDEQYF.

V gene TRBV29-1 combines with J gene TRBJ1-2; D is perhaps TRBD1 (5 bases). Trimming took off 5 bases at V and 7 bases at J, with 17 bases between the two ends. CDR1 SQVTM and CDR2 ANQGSEA come from the germline V gene. CDR3 size: 13 residues. DNA for the CDR3: TGCAGCGTTAAACCGGGACCTTATAGTGGCTACACCTTC. Protein: CSVKPGPYSGYTF.

The chain links TRBV6-5 to TRBJ1-5; weak D call: TRBD1 (6 bases). V was cut by 6 bases and J by 2 bases, with 11 bases left in between. Germline V gives CDR1 MNHEY, CDR2 SVGAGI. This CDR3 is built from 14 residues. In DNA, the CDR3 is TGTGCCAGCAGGGAGGACAGCCGCAATCAGCCCCAGCATTTT. Protein: CASREDSRNQPQHF.

The V gene is TRBV5-1, the J gene TRBJ2-5, with 7 bases aligning to TRBD1. This CDR3 has 14 residues. J was trimmed by 1 base and V by 0 bases; bases with no gene match: 0. Germline CDR1 is SGHRS and CDR2 is YFSETQ. CDR3 residues: CASSLEGAQETQYF. The CDR3, as DNA: TGCGCCAGCAGCTTGGAGGGGGCCCAAGAGACCCAGTACTTC.

The J gene is TRBJ1-1, the V gene TRBV5-1; the D is unclear. Trimming stripped 7 bases from V and 7 bases from J, with 20 bases between. The length of the CDR3 is 14 residues. The germline CDR1 and CDR2 sequences are SGHRS and YFSETQ. CDR3 bases: TGCGCCAGCCTACGGGGAACAGACACGGGTGAAGCTTTCTTT. The encoded protein is CASLRGTDTGEAFF.

This rearrangement joins TRBV7-2 to TRBJ2-5; TRBD2 is a possible D gene (6 bases). This CDR3 spans 14 amino acids. V gave up 0 bases and J gave up 7 bases, with 12 bases separating them. Germline loops: CDR1 SGHTA, CDR2 FQGNSA. The DNA for the CDR3 is TGTGCCAGCAGCTTAGCCGGGGCAGCGGGGACCCAGTACTTC. It encodes CASSLAGAAGTQYF.

This chain joins TRBV10-1 and TRBJ1-5; unclear D gene. There are 13 residues in the CDR3. The V and J ends lost 5 bases and 6 bases respectively, with 11 bases between them. Germline-derived CDR1 and CDR2 are WNHNN and SYGVQD (reference sequence). The CDR3, as DNA: TGCGCCAGCAGTAATTCGATGGGTCAGCCCCAGCATTTT. Translating it yields CASSNSMGQPQHF.

This clone was counted once. Within the sample, other DNA sequences also encode this same CDR3. This chain connects TRBV9 to TRBJ1-5; no clear D. The V end was cut by 0 bases, the J end by 0 bases, with 7 bases between. Per the germline V gene, CDR1 is SGDLS and CDR2 is YYNGEE. The CDR3 has 15 residues. The CDR3 DNA is TGTGCCAGCAGCGTAGGTGGAAATAGCAATCAGCCCCAGCATTTT. Encoded protein: CASSVGGNSNQPQHF.

This clone was observed a single time. The V call is TRBV12-5, the J call TRBJ2-7; tentatively, D is TRBD2 (5 bases). The CDR3 contains 14 residues. V was trimmed by 2 bases and J by 7 bases, leaving 15 bases between them. The V gene's germline CDR1 is LGHNT and CDR2 FRNRAP. This CDR3 is CASGLWSGLGEQYF. The DNA for the CDR3 is TGTGCTAGTGGTTTGTGGAGCGGCTTAGGGGAGCAGTACTTC. Full variable domain (missing parts from reference TRBV12-5 and TRBJ2-7): DARVTQTPRHKVTEMGQEVTMRCQPILGHNTVFWYRQTMMQGLELLAYFRNRAPLDDSGMPKDRFSAEMPDATLATLKIQPSEPRDSAVYFCASGLWSGLGEQYFGPGTRLTVT.

The chain links TRBV7-2 to TRBJ2-7; tentatively, D is TRBD2 (5 bases). The V gene's germline CDR1 is SGHTA and CDR2 FQGNSA. The V end was cut by 5 bases, the J end by 7 bases, with 15 bases between. The CDR3 totals 13 residues. CDR3 sequence reads: CASSPRTGLEQYF. The CDR3 DNA sequence: TGTGCCAGCAGCCCACGGACTGGTCTGGAGCAGTACTTC.

The CDR3 DNA is TGTGCCAGCAGCTTAGAGGCAGGTATCACAGATACGCAGTATTTT. It codes for CASSLEAGITDTQYF. The V and J genes are TRBV7-8 and TRBJ2-3; D is unclear. The V end was cut by 1 base, the J end by 2 bases, with 10 bases between. This CDR3 comprises 15 residues. Germline-derived CDR1 and CDR2 are SGHVS and FQNEAQ.

The gene calls are TRBV2 and TRBJ2-7; 8 positions match TRBD1. J was trimmed by 3 bases and V by 3 bases; bases with no gene match: 4. The CDR3 has 14 amino acids. Germline V gives CDR1 SNHLY, CDR2 FYNNEI. The CDR3 loop is CASSDQGAFYEQYV. CDR3 nucleotide sequence: TGTGCCAGCAGTGACCAGGGGGCTTTCTACGAGCAGTACGTC.

This chain links TRBV29-1 with TRBJ2-5; TRBD2 is a possible D gene (5 bases). The V and J ends lost 4 bases and 9 bases respectively, with 9 bases between them. Per germline, CDR1 SQVTM and CDR2 ANQGSEA. This CDR3 is built from 10 residues. CDR3 coding DNA: TGCAGCGTTGGTACCGGGGCCCAGTACTTC. As protein: CSVGTGAQYF. Based on the CDR3 plus reference TRBV29-1 and TRBJ2-5, the full variable domain is SAVISQKPSRDICQRGTSLTIQCQVDSQVTMMFWYRQQPGQSLTLIATANQGSEATYESGFVIDKFPISRPNLTFSTLTVSNMSPEDSSIYLCSVGTGAQYFGPGTRLLVL.

The chain is built from TRBV5-4 and TRBJ2-1; D may be TRBD1 or TRBD2 (5 bases each). Germline CDR1 reads SGHNT; CDR2 reads YYREEE (reference sequence). This CDR3 contains 15 residues. V was clipped by 6 bases and J by 7 bases, with 20 bases between them. CDR3 coding DNA: TGTGCCAGCATCTCTTCGTGGGGGAGTGGTAATGAGCAGTTCTTC. This translates into CASISSWGSGNEQFF.

The V call is TRBV9, the J call TRBJ1-1; 8 bases match TRBD1. The J segment lost 4 bases and the V segment lost 0 bases, leaving 2 bases of the junction unmatched. Germline CDR1 is SGDLS and CDR2 is YYNGEE. CDR3 length: 14 residues. The CDR3 region is CASSVAQGGTEAFF. DNA for the CDR3: TGTGCCAGCAGCGTAGCACAGGGGGGCACTGAAGCTTTCTTT. Full variable domain (missing parts from reference TRBV9 and TRBJ1-1): DSGVTQTPKHLITATGQRVTLRCSPRSGDLSVYWYQQSLDQGLQFLIQYYNGEERAKGNILERFSAQQFPDLHSELNLSSLELGDSALYFCASSVAQGGTEAFFGQGTRLTVV.

The chain couples TRBV29-1 to TRBJ2-2; 8 nucleotides align to TRBD1. J lost 1 base, V lost 3 bases, and 7 bases had no gene match. Germline CDR1 is SQVTM and CDR2 is ANQGSEA. The CDR3 consists of 16 residues. The CDR3 coding sequence is TGCAGCGTTGAGGTTAGGGGGACAGGGAACACCGGGGAGCTGTTTTTT. It codes for CSVEVRGTGNTGELFF.

The chain carries TRBV24-1 and TRBJ1-3, with D hard to call. The V end was cut by 10 bases, the J end by 4 bases, with 7 bases between. The CDR3 spans 11 residues. The germline V gene has CDR1 KGHDR and CDR2 SFDVKD. CDR3 nucleotide sequence: TGTGCCACAGCCAGCGGAAACACCATATATTTT. This sequence encodes CATASGNTIYF.

The V call is TRBV7-9, the J call TRBJ2-1; 7 nucleotides line up with TRBD2. Germline loops: CDR1 SEHNR, CDR2 FQNEAQ (reference sequence). The V and J ends lost 3 bases and 8 bases, in that order; junction bases with no gene match: 13. The CDR3 runs to 16 residues. The CDR3 is CASSLGREWGLDEQFF. The CDR3 DNA follows: TGTGCCAGCAGCTTGGGGCGGGAGTGGGGCTTGGATGAGCAGTTCTTC.

The rearrangement links TRBV5-1 to TRBJ2-3, with TRBD1 identical over 10 bases. Losses at the gene ends were 2 bases for V and 4 bases for J; bases not matched to a gene: 7. Germline loops: CDR1 SGHRS, CDR2 YFSETQ. The CDR3 is 16 residues long. Here the CDR3 DNA reads TGCGCCAGCAGCTTACTCCCCGGGACAGGGGCAGATACGCAGTATTTT. This gives the protein CASSLLPGTGADTQYF. Looking up the rest from reference TRBV5-1 and TRBJ2-3 gives the full variable domain: KAGVTQTPRYLIKTRGQQVTLSCSPISGHRSVSWYQQTPGQGLQFLFEYFSETQRNKGNFPGRFSGRQFSNSRSEMNVSTLELGDSALYLCASSLLPGTGADTQYFGPGTRLTVL.